This TCR beta chain was sequenced in a study of blood T cell repertoires in COVID-19. Study information: Acute and convalescent COVID-19 samples came from the United States, Italy and Spain. T cells, B-cell-depleted T cells, or PBMCs supplied cDNA or gDNA.

Looked up from germline, CDR1 is MGHRA and CDR2 is YSYEKL. The CDR3 covers 13 residues. V lost 0 bases to trimming and J lost 3 bases, with 4 bases between them. TCRdb's table, derived via immunoSEQ multiplex PCR, lists solely in-frame clones and lacks some. The sample consists of roughly 200,000 clones, roughly 88% of them appearing once. This rearrangement joins TRBV4-1 to TRBJ2-3, with unresolved D. The sequencing sample was made of peripheral blood. The sequence was collected from a young man with active or convalescent COVID-19. The CDR3 DNA reads TGCGCCAGCAGCCAAGAACAAACAGATACGCAGTATTTT. This sequence encodes CASSQEQTDTQYF.